The present entry profiles one T cell receptor beta chain with its context. The J segment lost 7 bases and the V segment lost 6 bases, leaving 9 bases of the junction unmatched. Germline V gives CDR1 SQVTM, CDR2 ANQGSEA. This CDR3 region has 14 residues. This record belongs to a study of shared clonotypes between healthy human individuals. Clones were read by immunoSEQ multiplex PCR, and TCRdb kept only the in-frame ones, dropping some. The sample consists of around 1.1 million clones, approximately 75% of them appearing once. The rearrangement joins TRBV29-1 to TRBJ1-2, with 12 bases lining up with TRBD1. The TCR comes from a man between 18 and 35 years old in good health. Some clones in this sample may be carry-over from other donors' samples. The specimen was memory CD4+ T cells from PBMCs. As to subset: CD45RA-negative fraction. The CDR3 nucleotides are TGCAGCGTGGTCCCGGGACAGGGGGCCGGTGGCTACACCTTC. Translated, it gives CSVVPGQGAGGYTF. Full variable domain (remainder filled in from reference TRBV29-1 and TRBJ1-2): SAVISQKPSRDICQRGTSLTIQCQVDSQVTMMFWYRQQPGQSLTLIATANQGSEATYESGFVIDKFPISRPNLTFSTLTVSNMSPEDSSIYLCSVVPGQGAGGYTFGSGTRLTVV.